This T cell receptor beta chain was observed in a study of blood T cell repertoires in COVID-19. Turning to the study itself: The samples span acute and convalescent COVID-19 from the United States, Italy and Spain. T cells, B-cell-depleted T cells, or PBMCs supplied cDNA or gDNA.

V lost 2 bases to trimming and J lost 5 bases; unmatched junction nucleotides: 6. The CDR3 contains 15 residues. Per the germline V gene, CDR1 is SGHTA and CDR2 is FQGNSA. Original processing notes: Researchers report that nucleated cell counts were estimated from reference gene primer amplification. Data came from immunoSEQ multiplex PCR; TCRdb stores just in-frame clones and leaves some out. For V, J and clone size, that table is used; D and trimming come from the DNA. This table has about 200,000 clones, roughly 86% appearing once. The clonotype was recovered from a man aged 55-75 years with acute or convalescent COVID-19. The chain couples TRBV7-2 to TRBJ2-7; 10 nucleotides match TRBD2. The sequencing input was peripheral blood. DNA for the CDR3: TGTGCCAGCAGCTTAAGTCTAGCGGGGGCCAACGAGCAGTACTTC. Its translation: CASSLSLAGANEQYF.